Listed below are T cell receptor beta chains from one sample, sequenced in a study of siplizumab effects on memory and regulatory T cells. Some clones are missing from TCRdb's copy, which holds only in-frame ones; the method was immunoSEQ multiplex PCR. The sample contains approximately 110,000 clones, under 95% of which appear only once. The specimen sequenced was CD4+ T cells sorted from blood. Receptor source: a human donor in good health. Each CDR3 is given without its conserved first and last residue. Each record gives: CDR3 protein, V gene, CDR3 length, D gene, J gene. A D gene is named only where the DNA matches it firmly.

ASSEEDLANEKLF	TRBV6-1	13	.	TRBJ1-4
ASSWGLVNEQF	TRBV5-4	11	TRBD2	TRBJ2-1
SVGLRLRRETQY	TRBV29-1	12	.	TRBJ2-5
SVVNRQGARTQY	TRBV29-1	12	TRBD1	TRBJ2-3
ASSLVARENEKLF	TRBV5-1	13	.	TRBJ1-4
ASSLARDTQY	TRBV7-8	10	.	TRBJ2-3
ASRLDEDYEQY	TRBV12-2	11	.	TRBJ2-7
ASSAEALAYEQY	TRBV5-1	12	.	TRBJ2-7
ASSGREFTDTQY	TRBV9	12	.	TRBJ2-3
ASSIGGPGNTIY	TRBV19	12	.	TRBJ1-3
ASKRLVAGETQY	TRBV2	12	.	TRBJ2-5
SAPTGADTQY	TRBV29-1	10	TRBD1	TRBJ2-3
ASSSDRANTEAF	TRBV2	12	TRBD1	TRBJ1-1
ASSLQPSGNTIY	TRBV5-4	12	.	TRBJ1-3
ASSLDTSGSGNTIY	TRBV5-1	14	.	TRBJ1-3
ASSEVGNQPQH	TRBV2	11	.	TRBJ1-5
ASASGVANTEAF	TRBV5-8	12	.	TRBJ1-1
ASSLASGGAYNEQF	TRBV7-9	14	TRBD2	TRBJ2-1
ASSGELAVSEQF	TRBV6-1	12	TRBD2	TRBJ2-1
ASSSVKDEQY	TRBV5-1	10	.	TRBJ2-7
ASSPPVLRQETQY	TRBV18	13	.	TRBJ2-5
ASSYSREQY	TRBV6-6	9	.	TRBJ2-7
ASSLGPRVEETQY	TRBV7-6	13	.	TRBJ2-5
AWKEDPNTGELF	TRBV30	12	.	TRBJ2-2
AWAFSKYNEQF	TRBV30	11	.	TRBJ2-1
ASSQSGPGGDRKAF	TRBV23-1	14	.	TRBJ1-1
ASSVASRVGVSGNTIY	TRBV9	16	.	TRBJ1-3
ASSPSGTNTGELF	TRBV7-2	13	TRBD2	TRBJ2-2
ASRVTGGGEKLF	TRBV6-1	12	TRBD1	TRBJ1-4
ASSTRIPGEKLF	TRBV19	12	.	TRBJ1-4
ASSWGAGRTDTQY	TRBV5-1	13	.	TRBJ2-3
ASSPPTGSYEQY	TRBV11-3	12	.	TRBJ2-7
ASSLPDAGELF	TRBV5-1	11	.	TRBJ2-2
ASSQGTVEQF	TRBV5-1	10	TRBD1	TRBJ2-1
ASSLPLAGAIQETQY	TRBV5-8	15	TRBD2	TRBJ2-5